The next 9 T cell receptor beta chains were all read from a single sample in a study of cytomegalovirus exposure and HLA in healthy donors. PCR used 60 Vbeta primers and 13 Jbeta primers. Sequenced by immunoSEQ multiplex PCR; TCRdb stores in-frame clones only, minus some. The sample spans roughly 82,000 clones; the ten largest clones claim 1.4% to 1.5%. The sequenced material came from PBMCs. These receptors originate from a woman in her sixties or seventies in good health and CMV-seronegative.

The rearrangement joins TRBV27 to TRBJ2-3; D remains unclear. Germline V CDR1 and CDR2: MNHEY, SMNVEV (reference sequence). CDR3 length equals 14 residues. The V end lost 2 bases, the J end lost 1 base, and 7 bases lay between the germline ends. The CDR3 loop reads CASSLDSGTDTQYF. CDR3 bases: TGTGCCAGCAGTTTAGACTCAGGCACAGATACGCAGTATTTT.

The J gene is TRBJ2-4, the V gene TRBV15, with a weak D call TRBD2 (6 bases). Between the trimmed V and J ends, which lost 0 bases and 8 bases, there was a span of 11 bases. This CDR3 region has 14 residues. Germline V gene data show CDR1 as LNHNV and CDR2 as YYDKDF (reference sequence). CDR3 residues: CATSRDLGGDIQYF. Here the CDR3 DNA reads TGTGCCACCAGCAGAGATCTCGGCGGGGACATTCAGTACTTC.

This chain links TRBV7-8 with TRBJ2-1; TRBD1 matches at 7 bases. In germline, CDR1 is SGHVS, CDR2 FQNEAQ. The V and J ends lost 5 bases and 0 bases, in that order; junction bases with no gene match: 7. The CDR3 runs to 16 residues. CDR3 sequence reads: CASSPQGWGSYNEQFF. The DNA of the CDR3 is TGTGCCAGCAGCCCACAGGGGTGGGGCTCCTACAATGAGCAGTTCTTC.

The chain links TRBV28 to TRBJ1-5, with D perhaps matching TRBD1 (5 bases). Trimming took 5 bases from V and 2 from J, leaving 16 bases between them. Per the germline V gene, CDR1 is MDHEN and CDR2 is SYDVKM. The CDR3 contains 16 residues. Here the CDR3 DNA reads TGTGCCAGCAGTCCCTCAGAAGGGGTTCGCAATCAGCCCCAGCATTTT. This translates into CASSPSEGVRNQPQHF.

The chain combines TRBV19 with TRBJ2-2, with D perhaps matching TRBD2 (6 bases). The germline V and J ends were trimmed by 8 bases and 2 bases, with 18 bases remaining between them. Germline CDR1 and CDR2: LNHDA and SQIVND (reference sequence). This CDR3 contains 16 residues. The CDR3, as DNA: TGTGCCAGTCGGGAGATACAGGACCGTAACACCGGGGAGCTGTTTTTT. The encoded protein is CASREIQDRNTGELFF.

With regard to this clone: The germline gene is not matched at one end of the junction; a read error may be the cause. The chain recombines TRBV28 with TRBJ2-7, with 7 bases lining up with TRBD1. The V gene's germline CDR1 is MDHEN and CDR2 SYDVKM. CDR3 length: 14 amino acids. The CDR3 is CTSRLQGRSYEQYF. The CDR3 DNA follows: TGTACCAGCCGACTACAGGGGCGGTCCTACGAGCAGTACTTC.

The V gene is TRBV6-5, the J gene TRBJ2-5, with 10 bases identical to TRBD1. Gene TRBJ2-7 matches the end of the DNA better, so the J call may be wrong. The CDR3 totals 15 residues. Germline V gene data show CDR1 as MNHEY and CDR2 as SVGAGI. CDR3 region: CASSYGDRGSYEQYF. The DNA for the CDR3 is TGTGCCAGCAGTTATGGGGACAGGGGCTCCTACGAGCAGTACTTC.

The rearrangement links TRBV28 to TRBJ1-1; D ambiguous. This CDR3 region has 13 residues. Germline CDR1 is MDHEN and CDR2 is SYDVKM. The ends were cut back, 3 bases at V and 0 bases at J, with 5 bases in the middle. CDR3 protein: CASSFSVNTEAFF. For the CDR3, the DNA is TGTGCCAGCAGTTTTTCGGTGAACACTGAAGCTTTCTTT. The full variable domain, in which reference TRBV28 and TRBJ1-1 provide the parts outside the CDR3, is DVKVTQSSRYLVKRTGEKVFLECVQDMDHENMFWYRQDPGLGLRLIYFSYDVKMKEKGDIPEGYSVSREKKERFSLILESASTNQTSMYLCASSFSVNTEAFFGQGTRLTVV.

V gene TRBV9 combines with J gene TRBJ2-3; TRBD2 matches 10 bases. Per germline, CDR1 SGDLS and CDR2 YYNGEE. The CDR3 runs to 15 residues. The V gene end was trimmed by 4 bases and the J gene end by 1 base; junction bases not matched to a gene: 3. In nucleotides, the CDR3 is TGTGCCAGCAGCCCTAGCGGGAGAGGCACAGATACGCAGTATTTT. It yields the protein CASSPSGRGTDTQYF.